This T cell receptor (beta chain) was recorded in a study of early T cells in non-severe SARS-CoV-2 infection. Study summary: Sequencing of unsorted whole blood was done on bulk RNA, leaving chains unpaired. Findings and limits, study-wide: Private and CD4 specificities were missed by VDJdb matching, skewed to anti-spike CD8.

The CDR3 has 14 residues. This clonotype was counted between two and nine times. Its antigen is undetermined. In the library, individual cDNA molecules carried attached unique molecular identifiers. TCRdb reanalysed the 5' RACE reads using MiXCR and keeps one entry per CDR3 protein. The sample shows about 77,000 distinct CDR3 sequences, approximately 15% of them seen only once. The chain links TRBV21-1 to TRBJ1-6; TRBD1 reflects the table's D call only, with no check against the DNA. TRBV21-1 is classified as a pseudogene. The sample taken for sequencing was whole blood. This TCR came from an adult who was a healthcare worker with PCR-confirmed SARS-CoV-2 infection or an uninfected control (not recorded which). As DNA, the CDR3 is TGTGCCAGCACCAGGGGACAGAGGAATTCACCCCTCCACTTT. It codes for CASTRGQRNSPLHF.